A single sample is the source of the 23 T cell receptor beta chains below, sequenced in a study of cytomegalovirus exposure and HLA in healthy donors. The PCR ran on 60 Vbeta and 13 Jbeta primers. The assay was immunoSEQ multiplex PCR, and TCRdb's table has in-frame clones only and misses some. The sample spans about 53,000 clones; the ten largest clones claim around 12%. The sequencing sample was made of PBMCs. Receptor source: a man between 18 and 29 years old in good health and CMV-seropositive.

The chain uses TRBV28 and TRBJ2-7, with 7 bases fitting TRBD2. Trimming took 5 bases from V and 7 from J; bases not matched to a gene: 8. The CDR3 length is 13 residues. Germline CDR1 reads MDHEN; CDR2 reads SYDVKM. CDR3: CASSPLGRREQYF. The CDR3 nucleotides read TGTGCCAGCAGTCCCCTCGGGAGGAGGGAGCAGTACTTC.

J is TRBJ1-4 and V is TRBV19, with D perhaps TRBD1 (6 bases). Germline CDR1 LNHDA, CDR2 SQIVND (reference sequence). The length of the CDR3 is 16 residues. The germline V and J ends were trimmed by 7 bases and 5 bases, with 20 bases remaining between them. CDR3 bases: TGTGCCAGTAAGATGGACAGCATTAGCTTCAATGAAAAACTGTTTTTT. Protein sequence: CASKMDSISFNEKLFF.

The chain joins TRBV2 to TRBJ2-7; D may be TRBD1 (6 bases). The CDR3 totals 14 residues. Trimming removed 5 bases at V and 3 bases at J, with 14 bases between. Germline CDR1 is SNHLY and CDR2 is FYNNEI. The CDR3 loop is CASSQQGMSYEQYF. The DNA for the CDR3 is TGTGCCAGCAGTCAACAGGGTATGAGCTACGAGCAGTACTTC.

The V gene is TRBV6-5, the J gene TRBJ1-4; perhaps TRBD1 as D (5 bases). Germline lookup yields CDR1 MNHEY and CDR2 SVGAGI. The V gene lost 6 bases and the J gene lost 5 bases, with 13 bases spanning the gap. The CDR3 contains 14 residues. The CDR3 region is CASRPGLLNEKLFF. The DNA for the CDR3 is TGTGCCAGCAGGCCGGGACTGTTAAATGAAAAACTGTTTTTT.

The V and J genes are TRBV11-3 and TRBJ2-1; 12 positions match TRBD2. CDR3 length equals 16 residues. The ends lost 3 bases at V and 8 bases at J; junction bases unmatched: 8. Germline V gene sequence: CDR1 SGHNT, CDR2 YENEEA. The CDR3 nucleotides are TGTGCCAGCAGCTTGTCCGGGACTAGCGGGTTCTATGAGCAGTTCTTC. Protein product: CASSLSGTSGFYEQFF.

This chain uses TRBV28 with TRBJ2-7; 9 bases match TRBD1. The J segment lost 3 bases and the V segment lost 2 bases, leaving 5 bases of the junction unmatched. The CDR3 spans 15 residues. CDR1 is MDHEN and CDR2 is SYDVKM in the germline V gene. The CDR3 protein is CASSLPGTGLYEQYF. CDR3 coding DNA: TGTGCCAGCAGTTTACCCGGGACAGGGCTCTACGAGCAGTACTTC.

The chain uses TRBV11-2 and TRBJ1-5; a possible D gene is TRBD1 (5 bases). This CDR3 spans 13 amino acids. Germline V gene lookup returns CDR1 SGHAT and CDR2 FQNNGV. V lost 0 bases to trimming and J lost 9 bases, with 9 bases between them. The CDR3 reads CASSLDQGVPQHF. The CDR3 DNA reads TGTGCCAGCAGCTTAGATCAAGGGGTGCCCCAGCATTTT.

The rearrangement joins TRBV9 to TRBJ1-2, with 7 bases aligning to TRBD1. Germline CDR1 is SGDLS and CDR2 is YYNGEE. V lost 3 bases to trimming and J lost 5 bases; unmatched junction nucleotides: 7. This CDR3 contains 14 residues. This CDR3 reads CASSGTGRGYGYTF. CDR3 coding DNA: TGTGCCAGCAGCGGGACAGGTCGAGGATATGGCTACACCTTC.

The chain employs TRBV29-1 and TRBJ2-3, with 9 bases matching TRBD1. Trimming cost V 3 bases and J 6 bases; bases outside gene matches: 4. This CDR3 has 13 amino acids. Germline-derived CDR1 and CDR2 are SQVTM and ANQGSEA. CDR3 nucleotide sequence: TGCAGCGTTGACCGGGACAGGGCTGATACGCAGTATTTT. Protein sequence: CSVDRDRADTQYF.

The V and J genes are TRBV11-2 and TRBJ2-3; possible D gene TRBD2, 7 bases. Germline V lookup: CDR1 SGHAT, CDR2 FQNNGV. Trimming left V 5 bases short and J 5 bases short, with 23 bases between. This CDR3 contains 17 residues. The CDR3 is CASSPHGGREFGDTQYF. CDR3 coding DNA: TGTGCCAGCAGCCCTCACGGGGGGCGGGAGTTTGGAGATACGCAGTATTTT. Using reference TRBV11-2 and TRBJ2-3 for the parts outside the CDR3, the full variable domain is EAGVAQSPRYKIIEKRQSVAFWCNPISGHATLYWYQQILGQGPKLLIQFQNNGVVDDSQLPKDRFSAERLKGVDSTLKIQPAKLEDSAVYLCASSPHGGREFGDTQYFGPGTRLTVL.

This sequence joins TRBV9 and TRBJ1-1; D uncertain. Germline CDR1 and CDR2: SGDLS and YYNGEE. The CDR3 loop spans 14 amino acids. Trimming removed 4 bases from V and 4 bases from J, with 14 bases in between. CDR3 sequence reads: CASSPCGSGTEAFF. The CDR3 DNA follows: TGTGCCAGCAGCCCATGCGGATCCGGCACTGAAGCTTTCTTT.

The J gene is TRBJ2-1, the V gene TRBV19; 7 bases map to TRBD1. Trimming cost V 7 bases and J 7 bases; bases outside gene matches: 4. CDR3 length equals 12 residues. Germline CDR1 reads LNHDA; CDR2 reads SQIVND (reference sequence). CDR3 loop: CASKDRRNEQFF. As DNA, the CDR3 is TGTGCCAGTAAGGACAGGAGGAATGAGCAGTTCTTC.

The chain employs TRBV13 and TRBJ2-7, with D possibly TRBD2 on 6 matching bases. The CDR3 contains 15 residues. The V and J ends lost 5 bases and 5 bases respectively, with 19 bases between them. The germline V gene encodes CDR1 PRHDT and CDR2 FYEKMQ (reference sequence). In DNA, the CDR3 is TGTGCCAGCAGCCCCTCTTCGGGAGCTATAAACGAGCAGTACTTC. Protein: CASSPSSGAINEQYF.

The chain couples TRBV30 to TRBJ1-2; 7 bases are a match to TRBD1. The CDR3 spans 15 residues. V shed 0 bases and J 3 bases; nucleotides not matched to a gene: 7. CDR1 GTSNPN and CDR2 SVGIG come from the germline V gene (reference sequence). CDR3 sequence (DNA): TGTGCCTGGAGTGTAGGACAGGCGGTGGACTATGGCTACACCTTC. This sequence encodes CAWSVGQAVDYGYTF.

The V and J genes are TRBV5-4 and TRBJ2-5; tentatively, D is TRBD2 (5 bases). V lost 2 bases to trimming and J lost 5 bases, with 16 bases between them. The germline V gene encodes CDR1 SGHNT and CDR2 YYREEE (reference sequence). The CDR3 covers 15 residues. The CDR3 DNA reads as TGTGCCAGCAGCTTACGGGATACGGGCGGGGAGACCCAGTACTTC. Translating it yields CASSLRDTGGETQYF.

V gene TRBV10-3 combines with J gene TRBJ1-1; D is unresolved. V gave up 6 bases and J gave up 3 bases, with 11 bases separating them. Germline CDR1 is ENHRY and CDR2 is SYGVKD. CDR3 size: 13 residues. CDR3 region: CAISYNEDTEAFF. In DNA, the CDR3 is TGTGCCATCAGCTACAACGAGGACACTGAAGCTTTCTTT.

The chain uses TRBV30 and TRBJ2-7; 13 bases line up with TRBD2. Germline trimming cut 1 base from V and 5 bases from J; bases unmatched to any gene: 11. The germline V gene has CDR1 GTSNPN and CDR2 SVGIG (reference sequence). The CDR3 extends over 17 amino acids. The CDR3 protein is CAWSEGLAGPGGNEQYF. The CDR3 DNA is TGTGCCTGGAGTGAGGGACTAGCGGGGCCCGGGGGGAACGAGCAGTACTTC. The complete variable domain, with remaining parts taken from reference TRBV30 and TRBJ2-7, reads SQTIHQWPATLVQPVGSPLSLECTVEGTSNPNLYWYRQAAGRGLQLLFYSVGIGQISSEVPQNLSASRPQDRQFILSSKKLLLSDSGFYLCAWSEGLAGPGGNEQYFGPGTRLTVT.

The CDR3 coding sequence is TGTGCCAGCTCGGACAACAGCATGAACACTGAAGCTTTCTTT. It translates to CASSDNSMNTEAFF. The chain is built from TRBV18 and TRBJ1-1; perhaps TRBD1 as D (5 bases). The CDR3 consists of 14 residues. Germline V lookup: CDR1 KGHSH, CDR2 LQKENI. The ends were cut back, 6 bases at V and 0 bases at J, with 11 bases in the middle.

The chain couples TRBV18 to TRBJ1-5, with TRBD1 matching over 8 bases. Unmatched junction bases numbered 3, after V lost 5 bases and J lost 0 bases. CDR1 is KGHSH, CDR2 LQKENI, per germline. CDR3 length: 15 amino acids. The CDR3 DNA reads as TGTGCCAGCTCAGGTCAGGGGGCTAGCAATCAGCCCCAGCATTTT. It is translated as CASSGQGASNQPQHF.

The chain uses TRBV4-1 and TRBJ2-7; TRBD1 matches at 8 bases. The CDR3 is 17 residues long. Germline values: CDR1 MGHRA, CDR2 YSYEKL. Germline trimming cut 0 bases from V and 4 bases from J; bases unmatched to any gene: 11. The CDR3 loop reads CASSQDSFLDREYEQYF. In nucleotides, the CDR3 is TGCGCCAGCAGCCAAGATTCATTCTTGGACAGGGAGTACGAGCAGTACTTC.

The chain uses TRBV28 and TRBJ2-7, with TRBD2 as a possible D gene (5 bases). V shed 6 bases and J shed 6 bases, with 18 bases lying between them. This CDR3 region has 14 residues. CDR1 and CDR2 (germline): MDHEN, SYDVKM. The CDR3 region has the DNA TGTGCCAGCAGCCTCTCCGGGGTTTCGGGCGAGCAGTACTTC. This gives the protein CASSLSGVSGEQYF.

This chain links TRBV2 with TRBJ1-5, with D unresolved. This CDR3 comprises 14 residues. Germline V gene lookup returns CDR1 SNHLY and CDR2 FYNNEI. Trimming pared 4 bases from V and 6 bases from J, leaving 13 bases between. The CDR3 spells CASSVESLGQPQHF. The CDR3 DNA sequence: TGTGCCAGCAGTGTGGAGTCCCTTGGTCAGCCCCAGCATTTT. Full variable domain (remainder filled in from reference TRBV2 and TRBJ1-5): EPEVTQTPSHQVTQMGQEVILRCVPISNHLYFYWYRQILGQKVEFLVSFYNNEISEKSEIFDDQFSVERPDGSNFTLKIRSTKLEDSAMYFCASSVESLGQPQHFGDGTRLSIL.

With respect to this clone: Distinct nucleotide sequences in the sample also encode this CDR3. The CDR3 DNA is TGTGCCAGCAGCTTGACAGGGGGCACTGAAGCTTTCTTT. Protein: CASSLTGGTEAFF. The V and J genes are TRBV7-3 and TRBJ1-1; 9 bases are a match to TRBD1. This CDR3 has 13 residues. The junction had 0 bases not matched to a gene; V was cut back by 3 bases and J by 4 bases. Germline CDR1 and CDR2: SGHTA and FQGTGA.